This T cell receptor (beta chain) emerged from a study of Ad26.COV2.S vaccination and SARS-CoV-2 variants. Treatment specified: about 20 received Ad26.COV2.S at low or high dose, single or two shots; several received placebo; per-sample allocation not given. On day 63 after the first injection, vaccine and placebo recipients gave samples. Trimming at V came to 6 bases and at J to 3 bases, leaving 7 bases not matched to a gene. The CDR3 totals 15 residues. From germline, CDR1 is MNHEY and CDR2 SMNVEV (reference sequence). The data were produced by immunoSEQ multiplex PCR, yet TCRdb's version contains in-frame clones alone and is incomplete. This sample has about 450,000 clones, with roughly nine tenths found just once.

Sequencing was performed on peripheral blood, taken in a trial of Ad26.COV2.S vaccine versus placebo. The chain uses TRBV27 and TRBJ2-2; 7 positions match TRBD2. The receptor's source is a person between 18 and 65 years old who received the Ad26.COV2.S COVID-19 vaccine or a placebo. DNA for the CDR3: TGTGCCAGCAGCCAGCGGGGATCGGACACCGGGGAGCTGTTTTTT. This codes for CASSQRGSDTGELFF.